A selection of T cell receptor beta chains follows, all from one sample in a study of T cell changes during pregnancy in multiple sclerosis. Measured with immunoSEQ multiplex PCR; TCRdb has only the in-frame clones, and not every one. The sample lists 25,000 to 35,000 clones, more than 70% occurring once. The specimen was CD8+ T cells from peripheral blood mononuclear cells, collected in the first trimester of pregnancy. Receptor source: a female donor with multiple sclerosis, enrolled in a pregnancy study. The CDR3 runs from the conserved cysteine through the conserved F or W.

V: TRBV28
J: TRBJ1-1
CDR3: CASYEDRGMITEAFF

V: TRBV6-5
J: TRBJ2-2
CDR3: CASSYSTGNTGELFF

V: TRBV27
J: TRBJ1-1
CDR3: CASSLSTWAGVGNTEAFF

V: TRBV6-1
J: TRBJ1-1
CDR3: CASSGRDSVWNTEAFF

V: TRBV6-5
J: TRBJ2-1
CDR3: CASTDGENEQFF

V: TRBV6-1
J: TRBJ1-1
CDR3: CALGHSTNTEAFF

V: TRBV9
J: TRBJ2-7
CDR3: CASSPRTVTYEQYF

V: TRBV6-1
J: TRBJ2-3
CDR3: CASSDLLAGGPDTQYF

V: TRBV27
J: TRBJ2-2
CDR3: CASGVLAGGPPGELFF

V: TRBV27
J: TRBJ2-3
CDR3: CASRPAVAGGRGTDTQYF

V: TRBV30
J: .
CDR3: CAWSLRDSYEQYF

V: TRBV7-9
J: TRBJ1-2
CDR3: CASSLEGVKSYTF

V: TRBV5-4
J: TRBJ2-1
CDR3: CASRFRGSSYNEQFF

V: TRBV6-5
J: TRBJ1-2
CDR3: CASSYSTVNYGYTF

V: TRBV28
J: TRBJ2-7
CDR3: CASSLAGDSLYEQYF

V: TRBV6-1
J: TRBJ2-5
CDR3: CASSPLAGGDETQYF

V: TRBV28
J: TRBJ2-7
CDR3: CASSLETGSLRGEQYF

V: TRBV6-6
J: TRBJ1-2
CDR3: CASRPLRGSDYGYTF

V: TRBV7-9
J: TRBJ2-5
CDR3: CASSPTWLGGQETQYF

V: TRBV7-2
J: TRBJ2-7
CDR3: CASSLRGKSSYEQYF

V: TRBV5-6
J: TRBJ2-7
CDR3: CASSLVGELTHEQYF

V: TRBV7-9
J: TRBJ2-5
CDR3: CASSLTSGETQYF

V: TRBV7-9
J: TRBJ1-1
CDR3: CASSPRDRGRNTEAFF

V: TRBV28
J: TRBJ1-1
CDR3: CASKQGTEGAEAFF

V: TRBV29-1
J: TRBJ1-1
CDR3: CSARDRDGTEAFF

V: TRBV9
J: TRBJ2-1
CDR3: CASSPPGSGSGNEQFF

V: TRBV7-7
J: TRBJ1-5
CDR3: CASSPEGRVPQHF

V: TRBV10-3
J: TRBJ2-1
CDR3: CAILRREGGNEQFF

V: TRBV5-5
J: TRBJ2-1
CDR3: CASSWGGEIYNEQFF

V: TRBV12-2
J: TRBJ2-7
CDR3: CASRLMGGNGTGVSYEQYF

V: TRBV2
J: TRBJ1-1
CDR3: CASPERPPGRGTEAFF